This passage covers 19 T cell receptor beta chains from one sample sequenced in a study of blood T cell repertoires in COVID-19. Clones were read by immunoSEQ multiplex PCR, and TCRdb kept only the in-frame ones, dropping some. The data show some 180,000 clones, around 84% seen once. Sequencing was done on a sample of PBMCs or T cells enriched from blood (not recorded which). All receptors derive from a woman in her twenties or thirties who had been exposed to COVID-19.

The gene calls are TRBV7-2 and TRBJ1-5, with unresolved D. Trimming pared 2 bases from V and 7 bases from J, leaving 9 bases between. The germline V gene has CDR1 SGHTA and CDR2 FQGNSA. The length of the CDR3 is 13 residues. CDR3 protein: CASSLIRSQPQHF. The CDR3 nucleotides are TGTGCCAGCAGCTTAATTCGGTCCCAGCCCCAGCATTTT. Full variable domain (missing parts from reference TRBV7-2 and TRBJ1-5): GAGVSQSPSNKVTEKGKDVELRCDPISGHTALYWYRQSLGQGLEFLIYFQGNSAPDKSGLPSDRFSAERTGGSVSTLTIQRTQQEDSAVYLCASSLIRSQPQHFGDGTRLSIL.

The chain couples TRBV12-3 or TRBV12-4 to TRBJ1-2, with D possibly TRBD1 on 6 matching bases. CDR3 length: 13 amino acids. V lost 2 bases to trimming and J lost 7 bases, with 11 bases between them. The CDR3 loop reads CASSLSTGTGYTF. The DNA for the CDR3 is TGTGCCAGCAGTTTATCAACAGGGACTGGCTACACCTTC.

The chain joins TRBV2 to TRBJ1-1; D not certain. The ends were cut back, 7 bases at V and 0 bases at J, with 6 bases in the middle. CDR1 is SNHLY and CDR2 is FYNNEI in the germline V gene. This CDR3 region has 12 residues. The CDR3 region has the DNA TGTGCCAGCACAGACTTGAACACTGAAGCTTTCTTT. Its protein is CASTDLNTEAFF.

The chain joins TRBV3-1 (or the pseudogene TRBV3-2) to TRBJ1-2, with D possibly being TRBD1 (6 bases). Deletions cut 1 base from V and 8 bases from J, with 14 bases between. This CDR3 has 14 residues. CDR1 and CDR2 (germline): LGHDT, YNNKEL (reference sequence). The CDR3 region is CASSQGGPSRGYTF. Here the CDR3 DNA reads TGTGCCAGCAGCCAAGGGGGGCCCTCCCGAGGCTACACCTTC.

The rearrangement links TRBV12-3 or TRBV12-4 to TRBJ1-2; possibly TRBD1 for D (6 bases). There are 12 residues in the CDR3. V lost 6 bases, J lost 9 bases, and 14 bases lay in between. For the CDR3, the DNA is TGTGCCAGCAGCGGTACAGGGTTCAGCTACACCTTC. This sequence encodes CASSGTGFSYTF.

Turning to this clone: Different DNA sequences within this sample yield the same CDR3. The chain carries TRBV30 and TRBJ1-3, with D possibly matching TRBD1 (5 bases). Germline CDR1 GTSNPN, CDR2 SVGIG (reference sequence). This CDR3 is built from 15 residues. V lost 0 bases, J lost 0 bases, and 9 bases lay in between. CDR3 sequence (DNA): TGTGCCTGGAGTGTCTCAGGGCGCTCTGGAAACACCATATATTTT. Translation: CAWSVSGRSGNTIYF.

The CDR3 nucleotides are TGCGCCAACGGACACCCAGATACGCAGTATTTT. This codes for CANGHPDTQYF. The rearrangement joins TRBV5-1 to TRBJ2-3, with D maybe TRBD1 (5 bases). Deletions cut 9 bases from V and 4 bases from J, with 9 bases between. Germline V gives CDR1 SGHRS, CDR2 YFSETQ. This CDR3 has 11 residues. Based on the CDR3 plus reference TRBV5-1 and TRBJ2-3, the full variable domain is KAGVTQTPRYLIKTRGQQVTLSCSPISGHRSVSWYQQTPGQGLQFLFEYFSETQRNKGNFPGRFSGRQFSNSRSEMNVSTLELGDSALYLCANGHPDTQYFGPGTRLTVL.

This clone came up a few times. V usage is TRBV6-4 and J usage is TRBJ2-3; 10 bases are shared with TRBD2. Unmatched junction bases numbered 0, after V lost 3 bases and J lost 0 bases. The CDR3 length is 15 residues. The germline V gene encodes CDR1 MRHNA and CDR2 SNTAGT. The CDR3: CASSELAGSTDTQYF. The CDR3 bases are TGTGCCAGCAGTGAACTAGCGGGGAGCACAGATACGCAGTATTTT.

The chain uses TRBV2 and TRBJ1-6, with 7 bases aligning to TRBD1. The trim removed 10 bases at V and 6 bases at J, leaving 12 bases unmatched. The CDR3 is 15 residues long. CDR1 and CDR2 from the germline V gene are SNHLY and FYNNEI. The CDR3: CATKIRDSPNSPLHF. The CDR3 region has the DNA TGTGCCACTAAAATACGGGACAGCCCTAATTCACCCCTCCACTTT.

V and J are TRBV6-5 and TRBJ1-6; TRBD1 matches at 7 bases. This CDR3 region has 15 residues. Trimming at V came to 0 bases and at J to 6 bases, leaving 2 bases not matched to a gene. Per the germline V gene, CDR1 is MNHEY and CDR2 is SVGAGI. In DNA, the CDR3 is TGTGCCAGCAGTTACTCGACAGGGCTTAATTCACCCCTCCACTTT. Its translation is CASSYSTGLNSPLHF.

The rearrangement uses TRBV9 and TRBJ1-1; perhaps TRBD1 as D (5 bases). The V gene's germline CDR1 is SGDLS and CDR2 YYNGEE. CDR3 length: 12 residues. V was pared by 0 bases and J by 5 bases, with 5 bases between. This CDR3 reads CASSVEGTEAFF. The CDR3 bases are TGTGCCAGCAGCGTAGAGGGGACTGAAGCTTTCTTT.

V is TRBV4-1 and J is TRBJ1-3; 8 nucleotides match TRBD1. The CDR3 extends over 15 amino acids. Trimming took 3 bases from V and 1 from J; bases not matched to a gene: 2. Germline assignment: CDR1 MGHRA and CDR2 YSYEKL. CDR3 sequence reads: CASSQDRASGNTIYF. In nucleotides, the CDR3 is TGCGCCAGCAGCCAGGACAGGGCTTCTGGAAACACCATATATTTT.

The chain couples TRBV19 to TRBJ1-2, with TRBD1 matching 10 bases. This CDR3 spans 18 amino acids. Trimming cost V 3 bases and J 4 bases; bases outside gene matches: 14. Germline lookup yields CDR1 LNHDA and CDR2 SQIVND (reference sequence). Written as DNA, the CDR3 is TGTGCCAGTAGTATCCCCGGGACAGGGGCCTACTTAAGCTATGGCTACACCTTC. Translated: CASSIPGTGAYLSYGYTF.

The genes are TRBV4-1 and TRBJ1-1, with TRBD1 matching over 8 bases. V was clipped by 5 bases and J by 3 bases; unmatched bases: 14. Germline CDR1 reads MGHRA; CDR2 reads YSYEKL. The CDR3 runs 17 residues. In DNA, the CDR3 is TGCGCCAGCAGCTATACACAGGAGACAGGGGCCTACACTGAAGCTTTCTTT. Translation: CASSYTQETGAYTEAFF.

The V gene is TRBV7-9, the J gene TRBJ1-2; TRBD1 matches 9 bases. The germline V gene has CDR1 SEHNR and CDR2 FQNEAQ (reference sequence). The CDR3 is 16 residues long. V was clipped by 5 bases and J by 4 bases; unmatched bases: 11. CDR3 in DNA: TGTGCCAGCAGCGTGGGGACAGGGCTGATTTCCTATGGCTACACCTTC. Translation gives CASSVGTGLISYGYTF.

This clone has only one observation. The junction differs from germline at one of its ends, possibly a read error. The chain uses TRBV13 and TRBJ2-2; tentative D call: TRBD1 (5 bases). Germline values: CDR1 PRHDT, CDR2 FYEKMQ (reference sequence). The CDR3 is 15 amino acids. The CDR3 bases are TGTGCCAGCACCTTAAGGGGCGGTGACACCGGGGAGCTGTTTTTT. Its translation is CASTLRGGDTGELFF.

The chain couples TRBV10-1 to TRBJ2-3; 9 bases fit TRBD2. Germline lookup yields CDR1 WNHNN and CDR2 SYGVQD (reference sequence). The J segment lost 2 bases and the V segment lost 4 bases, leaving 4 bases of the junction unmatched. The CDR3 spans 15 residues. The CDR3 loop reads CASSGASGATDTQYF. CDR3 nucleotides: TGCGCCAGCAGTGGGGCTAGCGGGGCCACAGATACGCAGTATTTT.

As DNA, the CDR3 is TGTGCCAGCAGCTTAAGTTTGGGACAGTTCTACACCTTC. Translating it yields CASSLSLGQFYTF. This chain uses TRBV7-9 with TRBJ1-2, with 7 bases matching TRBD1. From germline, CDR1 is SEHNR and CDR2 FQNEAQ (reference sequence). Trimming took 2 bases from V and 10 from J; bases not matched to a gene: 7. CDR3 size: 13 residues.

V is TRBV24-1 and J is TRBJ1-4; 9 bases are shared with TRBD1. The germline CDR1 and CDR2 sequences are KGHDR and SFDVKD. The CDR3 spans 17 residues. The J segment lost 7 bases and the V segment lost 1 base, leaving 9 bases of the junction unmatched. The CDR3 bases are TGTGCCACCAGTGATTTTAGGGACCCGGGACAGGGTGAAAAACTGTTTTTT. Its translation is CATSDFRDPGQGEKLFF.